Below, 29 T cell receptor beta chains from the same sample are listed, as sequenced in a study of blood T cell repertoires in COVID-19. Profiled with immunoSEQ multiplex PCR; TCRdb holds only in-frame clones, not every one. Of around 250,000 clones listed, approximately 78% were seen once; the top ten hold 3.4%. Input material: peripheral blood. These receptors originate from a woman in her late teens or twenties with acute or convalescent COVID-19.

CDR3 sequence: CASSVGRRIGLAGADEQFF. CDR3 bases: TGTGCCAGCAGCGTAGGTCGGAGGATAGGACTAGCGGGAGCGGATGAGCAGTTCTTC. V and J are TRBV9 and TRBJ2-1; 13 bases match TRBD2. The V segment lost 0 bases and the J segment 8 bases; nucleotides outside the gene matches: 14. The CDR3 is made up of 19 amino acids. Germline V gene lookup returns CDR1 SGDLS and CDR2 YYNGEE.

This chain connects TRBV28 to TRBJ2-7; TRBD1 matches at 10 bases. The CDR3 runs to 16 residues. Losses at the gene ends were 7 bases for V and 3 bases for J; bases not matched to a gene: 12. CDR1 and CDR2 from the germline V gene are MDHEN and SYDVKM. The CDR3 DNA reads as TGTGCCAGCACCGACCGGGACAGGGGTTCCCTCTACGAGCAGTACTTC. Its protein is CASTDRDRGSLYEQYF.

The chain links TRBV5-1 to TRBJ1-1; D might be TRBD1 (6 bases). This CDR3 is 15 amino acids long. Trimming pared 3 bases from V and 0 bases from J, leaving 12 bases between. CDR1 SGHRS and CDR2 YFSETQ come from the germline V gene. The CDR3 nucleotides are TGCGCCAGCAGCTACAGGGCCCTAATGAACACTGAAGCTTTCTTT. Translation: CASSYRALMNTEAFF. Together with reference TRBV5-1 and TRBJ1-1, the CDR3 gives the full variable domain: KAGVTQTPRYLIKTRGQQVTLSCSPISGHRSVSWYQQTPGQGLQFLFEYFSETQRNKGNFPGRFSGRQFSNSRSEMNVSTLELGDSALYLCASSYRALMNTEAFFGQGTRLTVV.

The genes are TRBV27 and TRBJ2-7; D might be TRBD2 (6 bases). V shed 3 bases and J shed 4 bases, with 16 bases lying between them. The CDR3 contains 15 residues. The germline V gene has CDR1 MNHEY and CDR2 SMNVEV (reference sequence). The CDR3 reads CASSLYGIAGYEQYF. CDR3 coding DNA: TGTGCCAGCAGTTTGTACGGTATTGCGGGGTACGAGCAGTACTTC.

V and J are TRBV4-2 and TRBJ2-3; 12 bases align to TRBD2. Trimming at V came to 0 bases and at J to 2 bases, leaving 9 bases not matched to a gene. This CDR3 comprises 19 residues. Germline lookup yields CDR1 LGHNA and CDR2 YNFKEQ. CDR3 sequence: CASSQDEASGRVITDTQYF. In DNA form, the CDR3 reads TGTGCCAGCAGCCAAGATGAGGCTAGCGGGAGGGTAATCACAGATACGCAGTATTTT.

The chain combines TRBV19 with TRBJ2-3, with D perhaps matching TRBD2 (7 bases). The V gene lost 4 bases and the J gene lost 6 bases, with 17 bases spanning the gap. The CDR3 covers 15 residues. In germline, CDR1 is LNHDA, CDR2 SQIVND (reference sequence). CDR3: CASSTTSAQGDTQYF. The CDR3 DNA sequence: TGTGCCAGTAGTACTACTAGCGCCCAGGGGGATACGCAGTATTTT.

The chain links TRBV28 to TRBJ1-4; no definite D call. Between the trimmed V and J ends, which lost 6 bases and 5 bases, there was a span of 13 bases. Germline CDR1 MDHEN, CDR2 SYDVKM. The CDR3 consists of 14 residues. The CDR3 DNA is TGTGCCAGCAGCCTCACACGATTAAATGAAAAACTGTTTTTT. The encoded protein is CASSLTRLNEKLFF.

The genes are TRBV5-5 and TRBJ2-3, with 14 bases identical to TRBD2. The ends lost 0 bases at V and 5 bases at J; junction bases unmatched: 8. The CDR3 length is 18 residues. Germline V gene sequence: CDR1 SGHKS, CDR2 YYEKEE (reference sequence). The CDR3 here is CASSLGGTSGSGVDTQYF. The CDR3 nucleotides read TGTGCCAGCAGCTTGGGCGGGACTAGCGGGAGTGGAGTAGATACGCAGTATTTT.

The chain is built from TRBV6-5 and TRBJ2-3; 8 bases map to TRBD1. The CDR3 contains 15 residues. The J segment lost 0 bases and the V segment lost 2 bases, leaving 1 base of the junction unmatched. Germline V lookup: CDR1 MNHEY, CDR2 SVGAGI. CDR3 region: CASSYGQGSTDTQYF. The CDR3 coding sequence is TGTGCCAGCAGTTACGGACAGGGAAGCACAGATACGCAGTATTTT.

This chain links TRBV5-6 with TRBJ1-2, with a possible D match to TRBD1 (5 bases). The CDR3 has 18 residues. Germline V lookup: CDR1 SGHDT, CDR2 YYEEEE. Deletions cut 4 bases from V and 2 bases from J, with 24 bases between. CDR3 protein: CASSLGHPLWIRNYGYTF. The CDR3 region has the DNA TGTGCCAGCAGCCTTGGACACCCCTTGTGGATTAGGAACTATGGCTACACCTTC. The full variable domain, rest sourced from reference TRBV5-6 and TRBJ1-2, is DAGVTQSPTHLIKTRGQQVTLRCSPKSGHDTVSWYQQALGQGPQFIFQYYEEEERQRGNFPDRFSGHQFPNYSSELNVNALLLGDSALYLCASSLGHPLWIRNYGYTFGSGTRLTVV.

The chain recombines TRBV11-2 with TRBJ2-2, with 9 bases aligning to TRBD2. Per germline, CDR1 SGHAT and CDR2 FQNNGV. V was clipped by 5 bases and J by 8 bases; unmatched bases: 15. This CDR3 has 17 residues. DNA of the CDR3: TGTGCCAGCAGCCCAGCGCCGGGACTAGCTCGTGAAGGGGAGCTGTTTTTT. Translating gives CASSPAPGLAREGELFF.

The chain links TRBV7-2 to TRBJ1-4; tentative D call: TRBD1 (6 bases). CDR1 is SGHTA and CDR2 is FQGNSA in the germline V gene. The CDR3 is made up of 14 amino acids. V was pared by 1 base and J by 8 bases, with 11 bases between. CDR3 sequence: CASSLGQVREKLFF. The CDR3 DNA reads as TGTGCCAGCAGCTTAGGACAGGTTAGGGAAAAACTGTTTTTT.

This clone has only a few counts. V is TRBV11-2 and J is TRBJ2-1; 9 positions agree with TRBD2. This CDR3 spans 16 amino acids. CDR1 is SGHAT, CDR2 FQNNGV, per germline. Trimming removed 0 bases from V and 7 bases from J; junction bases left unmatched: 7. The CDR3 bases are TGTGCCAGCAGCTTAGACCCCGGGCGGGGGGGTAATGAGCAGTTCTTC. This sequence encodes CASSLDPGRGGNEQFF.

The J gene is TRBJ2-5, the V gene TRBV13, with 7 bases fitting TRBD1. CDR1 and CDR2 (germline): PRHDT, FYEKMQ (reference sequence). This CDR3 comprises 14 residues. J gave up 5 bases and V 0 bases, and 3 bases lay outside the gene matches. The chain's CDR3 is CASSLGGGGETQYF. CDR3 nucleotide sequence: TGTGCCAGCAGCTTAGGAGGGGGCGGTGAGACCCAGTACTTC.

This clone was seen a single time. The rearrangement links TRBV30 to TRBJ2-1; 8 bases map to TRBD2. V lost 0 bases and J lost 5; bases outside the gene matches: 3. Germline-derived CDR1 and CDR2 are GTSNPN and SVGIG (reference sequence). This CDR3 contains 14 residues. In nucleotides, the CDR3 is TGTGCCTGGAGTGTAGGTAGCGGGAACAATGAGCAGTTCTTC. Its translation: CAWSVGSGNNEQFF.

This CDR3 reads CASTLMIGEPQHF. The CDR3, as DNA: TGTGCCAGCACCCTGATGATAGGGGAGCCCCAGCATTTT. The chain links TRBV5-5 to TRBJ1-5, with a possible D match to TRBD1 (5 bases). The length of the CDR3 is 13 residues. Trimming took 6 bases from V and 8 from J, leaving 15 bases between them. The germline CDR1 and CDR2 sequences are SGHKS and YYEKEE (reference sequence). Full variable domain (outside the CDR3, taken from reference TRBV5-5 and TRBJ1-5): DAGVTQSPTHLIKTRGQQVTLRCSPISGHKSVSWYQQVLGQGPQFIFQYYEKEERGRGNFPDRFSARQFPNYSSELNVNALLLGDSALYLCASTLMIGEPQHFGDGTRLSIL.

This clone occurred a few times. An end of the junction differs from the germline gene, which may be a read error. The chain is built from TRBV7-6 and TRBJ1-2; D gene unclear. This CDR3 is 10 amino acids long. Germline V CDR1 and CDR2: SGHVS, FNYEAQ. The CDR3 sequence: CASSLGGEVF. The CDR3 DNA is TGTGCCAGCAGCTTAGGCGGTGAGGTCTTC.

In this sample, this clone turned up a few times. The rearrangement links TRBV30 to TRBJ1-5, with D tentatively TRBD1 (6 bases). CDR1 is GTSNPN, CDR2 SVGIG, per germline (reference sequence). V was pared by 2 bases and J by 6 bases, with 8 bases between. The CDR3 sequence is 12 residues long. The CDR3 loop is CAWSLRGQPQHF. The CDR3 coding sequence is TGTGCCTGGAGTCTCAGGGGTCAGCCCCAGCATTTT.

J is TRBJ1-4 and V is TRBV5-1; D gene ambiguous. The CDR3 sequence is 16 residues long. The V end was cut by 4 bases, the J end by 7 bases, with 20 bases between. CDR1 SGHRS and CDR2 YFSETQ come from the germline V gene. The CDR3 protein is CASSPGLQKGLEKLFF. CDR3 DNA sequence: TGCGCCAGCAGCCCAGGACTACAGAAAGGGCTTGAAAAACTGTTTTTT.

The chain recombines TRBV18 with TRBJ2-5; D perhaps matches TRBD2 (5 bases). The CDR3 spans 16 residues. Germline lookup yields CDR1 KGHSH and CDR2 LQKENI. The V end was cut by 4 bases, the J end by 7 bases, with 22 bases between. The CDR3 protein is CASSQDLYSDRGTQYF. In DNA form, the CDR3 reads TGTGCCAGCTCACAGGACTTGTACAGTGACCGGGGGACCCAGTACTTC.

V is TRBV6-5 and J is TRBJ2-3; the D is unclear. Germline lookup yields CDR1 MNHEY and CDR2 SVGAGI. Trimming cost V 5 bases and J 8 bases, with 17 bases left between them. The CDR3 runs to 14 residues. The CDR3 protein is CASSPPHRPGTQYF. CDR3 nucleotides: TGTGCCAGCAGTCCGCCACACCGACCGGGTACGCAGTATTTT.

V usage is TRBV24-1 and J usage is TRBJ2-1, with TRBD2 matching over 16 bases. Germline lookup yields CDR1 KGHDR and CDR2 SFDVKD. J lost 4 bases, V lost 9 bases, and 17 bases had no gene match. The CDR3 is 20 amino acids. The chain's CDR3 is CATPAGTSGRAAKSYNEQFF. The CDR3 DNA reads as TGTGCCACCCCGGCGGGGACTAGCGGGAGGGCCGCTAAGTCGTACAATGAGCAGTTCTTC.

The chain carries TRBV19 and TRBJ2-7, with 11 bases matching TRBD2. Germline CDR1 and CDR2: LNHDA and SQIVND (reference sequence). The length of the CDR3 is 16 residues. Unmatched junction bases numbered 7, after V lost 4 bases and J lost 2 bases. The CDR3 spells CASSTRGLAEPYEQYF. DNA of the CDR3: TGTGCCAGTAGTACCCGGGGACTAGCGGAACCCTACGAGCAGTACTTC.

This chain joins TRBV5-4 and TRBJ2-7, with D uncertain. Germline assignment: CDR1 SGHNT and CDR2 YYREEE (reference sequence). CDR3 length: 14 amino acids. V gave up 3 bases and J gave up 0 bases, with 10 bases separating them. The CDR3 DNA reads TGTGCCAGCAGCTCCAGGAACGTCTCCTACGAGCAGTACTTC. This gives the protein CASSSRNVSYEQYF.

This chain links TRBV3-1 (or the pseudogene TRBV3-2) with TRBJ2-3, with 7 bases fitting TRBD2. Germline-derived CDR1 and CDR2 are LGHDT and YNNKEL (reference sequence). V shed 0 bases and J 0 bases; nucleotides not matched to a gene: 12. The CDR3 extends over 19 amino acids. The CDR3 coding sequence is TGTGCCAGCAGCCAAGATGGGGGGGAGGGCCGTCCTAGCACAGATACGCAGTATTTT. It encodes CASSQDGGEGRPSTDTQYF.

The gene calls are TRBV18 and TRBJ2-1; 7 positions match TRBD1. Germline CDR1 KGHSH, CDR2 LQKENI. With V trimmed by 0 bases and J by 2 bases, 7 bases remained unmatched. CDR3 size: 17 residues. CDR3 in amino acids: CASSPPFGTEPYNEQFF. In nucleotides, the CDR3 is TGTGCCAGCTCACCACCGTTTGGGACAGAGCCCTACAATGAGCAGTTCTTC.

At least ten counts were recorded for this clone. For the CDR3, the DNA is TGTGCCAGCAGCTTAACAGCCGGGACAGCTAACACTGAAGCTTTCTTT. Protein: CASSLTAGTANTEAFF. V gene TRBV7-3 combines with J gene TRBJ1-1; TRBD1 matches at 7 bases. Trimming cost V 0 bases and J 2 bases; bases outside gene matches: 6. The germline V gene encodes CDR1 SGHTA and CDR2 FQGTGA. The CDR3 extends over 16 amino acids. The full variable domain, its missing parts supplied by reference TRBV7-3 and TRBJ1-1, is GAGVSQTPSNKVTEKGKYVELRCDPISGHTALYWYRQSLGQGPEFLIYFQGTGAADDSGLPNDRFFAVRPEGSVSTLKIQRTERGDSAVYLCASSLTAGTANTEAFFGQGTRLTVV.

This clone has just a few counts. The J gene is TRBJ2-3, the V gene TRBV6-2 or TRBV6-3; D is ambiguous. Germline CDR1 MNHEY, CDR2 SVGEGT. V was cut by 2 bases and J by 0 bases, with 9 bases left in between. The CDR3 covers 15 residues. CDR3 DNA sequence: TGTGCCAGCAGTTACGCTGGTACTAGCACAGATACGCAGTATTTT. Its protein is CASSYAGTSTDTQYF.

A single count supports this clone. The chain carries TRBV5-1 and TRBJ1-1; D remains unclear. Germline assignment: CDR1 SGHRS and CDR2 YFSETQ. V gave up 0 bases and J gave up 1 base, with 10 bases separating them. This CDR3 is 15 amino acids long. This CDR3 reads CASSLGLASNTEAFF. CDR3 nucleotide sequence: TGCGCCAGCAGCTTGGGACTTGCCTCGAACACTGAAGCTTTCTTT.